A single sample gave rise to the 9 T cell receptor beta chains below, sequenced in a study of PD-1 blockade in classical Hodgkin lymphoma. Method: immunoSEQ multiplex PCR; TCRdb's copy keeps in-frame clones and lacks some. The data show 90,000 to 120,000 clones, about 88% seen once. Following autologous stem cell transplantation, relapse occurred in every patient, and exposure to brentuximab vedotin varied. The sample consisted of peripheral blood mononuclear cells (PBMCs), taken before the second cycle of nivolumab. These receptors were taken from a human donor with classical Hodgkin lymphoma.

The chain uses TRBV13 and TRBJ2-5; D gene unclear. V lost 7 bases and J lost 1, with 13 bases in between. In germline, CDR1 is PRHDT, CDR2 FYEKMQ (reference sequence). CDR3 size: 14 residues. For the CDR3, the DNA is TGTGCCAGCACTTATGGCCGGTCCCAAGAGACCCAGTACTTC. Translated: CASTYGRSQETQYF.

The V call is TRBV30, the J call TRBJ2-5; D unclear. The J call is uncertain, as TRBJ2-7 better fits the DNA end. The CDR3 is 15 residues long. From germline, CDR1 is GTSNPN and CDR2 SVGIG (reference sequence). The CDR3: CAWSTSYGRMYEQYF. The CDR3 nucleotides are TGTGCCTGGAGTACTTCCTACGGGCGAATGTACGAGCAGTACTTC.

This clone appeared a single time. This rearrangement joins TRBV28 to TRBJ2-1; D may be TRBD1 (6 bases). From germline, CDR1 is MDHEN and CDR2 SYDVKM. The CDR3 has 12 residues. The V end lost 8 bases, the J end lost 9 bases, and 14 bases lay between the germline ends. The CDR3 DNA reads TGTGCCAGCCGGACAGTCTCGGGTGAGCAGTTCTTC. Encoded protein: CASRTVSGEQFF.

This chain joins TRBV13 and TRBJ2-7, with TRBD2 matching over 14 bases. The CDR3 totals 15 residues. With 4 bases clipped from V and 7 bases from J, the junction kept 6 bases outside the gene matches. Germline CDR1 reads PRHDT; CDR2 reads FYEKMQ (reference sequence). The CDR3 reads CASSSGLAGVVEQYF. The CDR3 DNA is TGTGCCAGCAGCTCGGGACTAGCGGGAGTGGTAGAGCAGTACTTC. Full variable domain (missing parts from reference TRBV13 and TRBJ2-7): AAGVIQSPRHLIKEKRETATLKCYPIPRHDTVYWYQQGPGQDPQFLISFYEKMQSDKGSIPDRFSAQQFSDYHSELNMSSLELGDSALYFCASSSGLAGVVEQYFGPGTRLTVT.

This rearrangement joins TRBV28 to TRBJ2-7, with TRBD2 matching over 9 bases. This CDR3 comprises 16 residues. Germline CDR1 reads MDHEN; CDR2 reads SYDVKM. The trim removed 8 bases at V and 6 bases at J, leaving 17 bases unmatched. The DNA of the CDR3 is TGTGCCAGCCCCCTCCCGGGGACTAGCCTCGTCTCCGAGCAGTACTTC. Protein: CASPLPGTSLVSEQYF.

This chain links TRBV4-1 with TRBJ2-3; either TRBD1 or TRBD2 may fit D (5 bases each). CDR3 length: 18 residues. V was cut by 0 bases and J by 2 bases, with 18 bases left in between. Germline loops: CDR1 MGHRA, CDR2 YSYEKL. CDR3: CASSQDHPGTRPTDTQYF. Written as DNA, the CDR3 is TGCGCCAGCAGCCAAGATCATCCCGGGACCCGACCCACAGATACGCAGTATTTT.

V is TRBV10-1 and J is TRBJ2-7; TRBD1 aligns across 8 bases. The junction had 6 bases not matched to a gene; V was cut back by 0 bases and J by 5 bases. This CDR3 is 15 amino acids long. Germline-derived CDR1 and CDR2 are WNHNN and SYGVQD (reference sequence). CDR3 in DNA: TGCGCCAGCAGTGAGTCCCAGGGGGCTAGCCACGAGCAGTACTTC. Its translation is CASSESQGASHEQYF.

The V and J genes are TRBV11-2 and TRBJ1-2, with D perhaps matching TRBD1 (5 bases). CDR1 is SGHAT and CDR2 is FQNNGV in the germline V gene. V lost 0 bases, J lost 7 bases, and 6 bases lay in between. The CDR3 runs 12 residues. Written as DNA, the CDR3 is TGTGCCAGCAGCTTAGAGAGGGGTGGCTACACCTTC. It codes for CASSLERGGYTF.

The chain carries TRBV5-1 and TRBJ2-3; 8 bases are shared with TRBD2. Trimming took 1 base from V and 4 from J; bases not matched to a gene: 11. The CDR3 runs to 17 residues. From germline, CDR1 is SGHRS and CDR2 YFSETQ. The CDR3 here is CASSLSAGGPYSDTQYF. In nucleotides, the CDR3 is TGCGCCAGCAGCTTGTCGGCGGGAGGCCCCTATTCAGATACGCAGTATTTT.